These T cell receptor beta chains were read from a single sample in a study of T cell responses to AZD1222 COVID-19 vaccine. Method: immunoSEQ multiplex PCR; TCRdb's copy keeps in-frame clones and lacks some. The data contain tens of thousands of clones, approximately 88% of them singletons. This material consisted of peripheral blood, taken on day 0 of AZD1222 vaccination. These receptors all come from an adult in good health. Each CDR3 is given with its conserved first and last residue.

V	length	J	CDR3
TRBV3-1/TRBV3-2	16	TRBJ1-5	CASSQDYTFSNQPQHF
TRBV5-5	13	TRBJ1-1	CASSFSPNTEAFF
TRBV12-3/TRBV12-4	12	TRBJ1-2	CASSYYSGSYTF
TRBV19	13	TRBJ2-4	CASSAQGANIQYF
TRBV6-5	14	TRBJ2-3	CAVSRDSRTDTQYF
TRBV4-2	15	TRBJ2-1	CASSQETGSNNEQFF
TRBV11-3	16	TRBJ2-3	CASSVSWGGGTDTQYF
TRBV7-8	15	TRBJ2-7	CASSWQGQGHYEQYF
TRBV30	15	TRBJ2-3	CARSGTSSFTDTQYF
TRBV10-2	17	TRBJ1-2	CASSESGGLGTDYGYTF
TRBV9	16	TRBJ1-5	CASSVASRYSNQPQHF
TRBV6-5	13	TRBJ1-5	CASFPHGGQPQHF
TRBV6-5	15	TRBJ1-4	CASSYLGGQNEKLFF
TRBV2	13	TRBJ1-2	CASSLVLGYGYTF
TRBV19	13	TRBJ2-7	CASSIAPRGEQYF
TRBV3-1/TRBV3-2	16	TRBJ2-1	CASSQSTPGDTNEQFF
TRBV29-1	16	TRBJ1-1	CSVDKRPTGLDTEAFF
TRBV12-3/TRBV12-4	13	TRBJ1-1	CASSLNPETEAFF
TRBV30	13	TRBJ1-1	CAWSKGGDTEAFF
TRBV29-1	17	TRBJ1-1	CSVENRNPGRMDTEAFF
TRBV5-4	16	TRBJ2-3	CASSTGTGGPTDTQYF
TRBV6-5	14	TRBJ1-6	CASSRQGANSPLHF
TRBV4-2	14	TRBJ1-6	CASSPGQENSPLHF
TRBV28	14	TRBJ1-1	CASSFTQGYTEAFF
TRBV4-1	16	TRBJ2-5	CASSQSLLLAGQTQYF
TRBV15	14	TRBJ2-1	CATSRLDDYNEQFF
TRBV7-2	16	TRBJ2-1	CASSLARGADYNEQFF
TRBV12-3/TRBV12-4	13	TRBJ2-5	CASSPTGRQTQYF
TRBV18	15	TRBJ1-2	CASSPTGTATNGYTF
TRBV6-2/TRBV6-3	15	TRBJ2-7	CASSPGTALSYEQYF
TRBV10-3	13	TRBJ2-2	CAIGTGDTGELFF
TRBV14	16	TRBJ1-1	CASSFLNSRAGTEAFF
TRBV2	13	TRBJ2-7	CASNLAGDGEQYF
TRBV19	15	TRBJ1-2	CASSMGQAVLYGYTF
TRBV3-1/TRBV3-2	15	TRBJ2-5	CASSQGGGFEGTQYF
TRBV7-3	15	TRBJ2-1	CASSLEGTRHNEQFF
TRBV15	15	TRBJ2-7	CATSRDQGSTYEQYF
TRBV12-3/TRBV12-4	13	TRBJ2-5	CASSFTGQETQYF
TRBV7-2	15	TRBJ1-2	CASSPDRGFDYGYTF
TRBV5-5	16	TRBJ1-3	CASNFHDTSSGNTIYF